One and the same sample provided the 21 T cell receptor beta chains below, sequenced in a study of blood T cells in healthy people across ages. Primers used in a second PCR of about 6 to 12 cycles were a sample-barcoded 5' primer and a J-beta primer mix. TCRdb re-analysed the 5' RACE reads in MiXCR, keeping a single row per CDR3 protein. The sample lists roughly 1.9 million distinct CDR3 sequences, roughly two fifths seen once, with under 30% in the top ten. The sequenced sample consisted of blood. The receptors were gathered from a human donor in good health.

The genes are TRBV20-1 and TRBJ1-1; D unresolved. Germline CDR1 is DFQATT and CDR2 is SNEGSKA (reference sequence). The V and J ends lost 5 bases and 2 bases respectively, with 9 bases between them. The CDR3 is 12 residues long. The CDR3: CSARRFNTEAFF. The CDR3 nucleotides read TGCAGTGCTCGTAGATTCAACACTGAAGCTTTCTTT.

This clonotype was counted between two and nine times. The genes are TRBV29-1 and TRBJ1-4; TRBD1 matches 8 bases. V was clipped by 7 bases and J by 6 bases; unmatched bases: 10. The CDR3 is 14 residues long. In germline, CDR1 is SQVTM, CDR2 ANQGSEA. The DNA of the CDR3 is TGCAGCGCCAAGCCAGGACAGGGCGATGAAAAACTGTTTTTT. Protein: CSAKPGQGDEKLFF.

V and J are TRBV5-6 and TRBJ2-3, with D possibly matching TRBD2 (6 bases). The length of the CDR3 is 18 residues. CDR1 is SGHDT and CDR2 is YYEEEE in the germline V gene. Trimming shortened V by 5 bases and J by 0 bases, and 22 bases separated the two germline ends. The CDR3 region is CASSLITGTFYSTDTQYF. CDR3 nucleotides: TGTGCCAGCAGTTTGATTACGGGGACTTTCTATAGCACAGATACGCAGTATTTT.

This chain uses TRBV29-1 with TRBJ2-7; D uncertain. CDR1 SQVTM and CDR2 ANQGSEA come from the germline V gene. V was pared by 2 bases and J by 2 bases, with 13 bases between. CDR3 length: 14 amino acids. Here the CDR3 DNA reads TGCAGCGTTGAAAACCCTTTGGCCCCCTACGAGCAGTACTTC. Its protein product is CSVENPLAPYEQYF.

This clonotype turned up a few times. The chain has TRBV5-6 and TRBJ1-2; weak D call: TRBD1 (5 bases). V shed 3 bases and J shed 6 bases, with 15 bases lying between them. This CDR3 has 14 amino acids. Germline V gene data show CDR1 as SGHDT and CDR2 as YYEEEE. CDR3 sequence reads: CASSSRQLKDGYTF. The CDR3 nucleotides read TGTGCCAGCAGCTCCCGACAGCTCAAAGATGGCTACACCTTC.

The V gene is TRBV29-1, the J gene TRBJ1-2, with D possibly matching TRBD1 (5 bases). The CDR3 has 11 amino acids. Trimming removed 4 bases from V and 6 bases from J, with 9 bases in between. Germline V gene sequence: CDR1 SQVTM, CDR2 ANQGSEA. The CDR3 DNA is TGCAGCGTTGGCAGGGCCCATGGCTACACCTTC. Protein sequence: CSVGRAHGYTF.

There are a few counts of this clonotype. The chain joins TRBV5-1 to TRBJ2-3; 11 bases agree with TRBD2. Germline V gene lookup returns CDR1 SGHRS and CDR2 YFSETQ. The CDR3 is made up of 15 amino acids. With V trimmed by 4 bases and J by 3 bases, 4 bases remained unmatched. DNA of the CDR3: TGCGCCAGCAGCGTACTAGCGGGGGAAACAGATACGCAGTATTTT. It specifies CASSVLAGETDTQYF.

The chain employs TRBV29-1 and TRBJ2-5; a possible D gene is TRBD2 (5 bases). V shed 4 bases and J shed 7 bases, with 13 bases lying between them. This CDR3 has 12 residues. Germline V gives CDR1 SQVTM, CDR2 ANQGSEA. The CDR3 protein is CSVGSVAGTQYF. CDR3 nucleotide sequence: TGCAGCGTTGGAAGTGTTGCGGGGACCCAGTACTTC.

The chain couples TRBV12-3 or TRBV12-4 to TRBJ2-4; D possibly uses TRBD1 or TRBD2 (5 bases each). The CDR3 is 14 residues long. The ends were cut back, 4 bases at V and 15 bases at J, with 22 bases in the middle. The DNA of the CDR3 is TGTGCCAGCAGTTCCCGGAGGACACTCACCCTTCCGTACTTC. Amino acid sequence: CASSSRRTLTLPYF.

This clonotype was counted once. The DNA of the CDR3 is TGTGCCAGCATCCTTGGGGGTACTAGCGGGTCAGATACGCAGTATTTT. It codes for CASILGGTSGSDTQYF. The genes are TRBV6-6 and TRBJ2-3; the match to TRBD2 covers 9 bases. The junction had 12 bases not matched to a gene; V was cut back by 7 bases and J by 4 bases. Germline CDR1 and CDR2: MNHNY and SVGAGI (reference sequence). This CDR3 is built from 16 residues.

The J gene is TRBJ2-7, the V gene TRBV20-1; possibly TRBD1 for D (6 bases). The CDR3 runs 15 residues. Germline V gene sequence: CDR1 DFQATT, CDR2 SNEGSKA (reference sequence). The CDR3 DNA reads as TGCAATGCCCAACCCGAACCCGGACAGACCTACGAGCAGTACTTC. It specifies CNAQPEPGQTYEQYF.

The chain uses TRBV20-1 and TRBJ2-5; 8 bases are a match to TRBD2. The CDR3 extends over 16 amino acids. V was pared by 6 bases and J by 0 bases, with 12 bases of the junction left unmatched. Germline-derived CDR1 and CDR2 are DFQATT and SNEGSKA (reference sequence). The CDR3 DNA is TGCAGTGCAACCCAGCGGGGGCCGACGTACCAAGAGACCCAGTACTTC. Its protein is CSATQRGPTYQETQYF.

J is TRBJ2-3 and V is TRBV24-1; no clear D. Trimming pared 6 bases from V and 5 bases from J, leaving 17 bases between. The germline V gene has CDR1 KGHDR and CDR2 SFDVKD. The CDR3 spans 15 residues. CDR3 in amino acids: CATSPAPGDGDTQYF. The CDR3 DNA reads TGTGCCACCAGTCCGGCGCCAGGAGATGGAGATACGCAGTATTTT.

V gene TRBV5-6 combines with J gene TRBJ1-2; the D is unclear. Germline lookup yields CDR1 SGHDT and CDR2 YYEEEE. Between the trimmed V and J ends, which lost 4 bases and 6 bases, there was a span of 19 bases. CDR3 size: 15 residues. The CDR3 loop reads CASSPEIGQSDGYTF. In nucleotides, the CDR3 is TGTGCCAGCAGCCCGGAAATAGGGCAATCGGATGGCTACACCTTC.

This clonotype occurred a few times. This chain links TRBV4-3 with TRBJ1-4, with D possibly being TRBD1 (6 bases). Germline CDR1 and CDR2: LGHNA and YSLEER. Trimming cost V 5 bases and J 2 bases, with 12 bases left between them. The CDR3 length is 15 residues. Here the CDR3 reads CASSSQGLTNEKLFF. CDR3 bases: TGCGCCAGCAGCTCACAGGGACTGACTAATGAAAAACTGTTTTTT.

This clonotype has a count of ten or more. The chain is built from TRBV12-3 or TRBV12-4 and TRBJ1-2; D perhaps matches TRBD1 (5 bases). The CDR3 is 17 amino acids. V was trimmed by 3 bases and J by 6 bases, leaving 23 bases between them. CDR3 loop: CASSLRGGPQGRDGYTF. The CDR3 DNA follows: TGTGCCAGCAGTTTGCGTGGCGGACCTCAGGGTAGGGATGGCTACACCTTC.

The rearrangement joins TRBV12-3 or TRBV12-4 to TRBJ1-2; D gene unclear. The CDR3 is 13 amino acids. V gave up 7 bases and J gave up 4 bases, with 13 bases separating them. The CDR3 coding sequence is TGTGCCAGCACCCCAAATATGGGCTATGGCTACACCTTC. Its translation is CASTPNMGYGYTF.

The table lists this clonotype with a few counts. The V and J genes are TRBV6-5 and TRBJ2-5; a possible D gene is TRBD1 (6 bases). CDR1 and CDR2 (germline): MNHEY, SVGAGI. V was trimmed by 3 bases and J by 0 bases, leaving 11 bases between them. The CDR3 contains 15 residues. Written as DNA, the CDR3 is TGTGCCAGCAGTTATAGGGGGTTAAACCAAGAGACCCAGTACTTC. This codes for CASSYRGLNQETQYF.

The CDR3 is CASSGGTGANEQFF. CDR3 sequence (DNA): TGTGCCAGCAGCGGGGGAACCGGGGCTAATGAGCAGTTCTTC. This rearrangement joins TRBV6-5 to TRBJ2-1; TRBD2 is a possible D gene (6 bases). Germline-derived CDR1 and CDR2 are MNHEY and SVGAGI. Trimming removed 6 bases at V and 7 bases at J, with 16 bases between. The CDR3 contains 14 residues.

The chain links TRBV27 to TRBJ2-5; 14 bases are shared with TRBD2. Trimming cost V 8 bases and J 5 bases; bases outside gene matches: 13. The CDR3 runs 17 residues. Germline CDR1 and CDR2: MNHEY and SMNVEV (reference sequence). The CDR3 DNA follows: TGTGCCAGCGGTAGAGCTCTGAGGACTAGCGGGGGGGAGACCCAGTACTTC. This encodes CASGRALRTSGGETQYF.

This clonotype was detected many times. This sequence joins TRBV4-3 and TRBJ1-2, with D perhaps TRBD1 (5 bases). V lost 0 bases and J lost 6, with 26 bases in between. The germline CDR1 and CDR2 sequences are LGHNA and YSLEER. This CDR3 spans 19 amino acids. The chain's CDR3 is CASSQEISGPNLIVDGYTF. The DNA of the CDR3 is TGCGCCAGCAGCCAAGAAATATCGGGACCGAACCTCATAGTGGATGGCTACACCTTC.